This T cell receptor beta chain emerged from a study of blood T cell repertoires in COVID-19. As for the study in general: Whether acute or convalescent, the COVID-19 samples came from the United States, Italy and Spain. T cells, B-cell-depleted T cells, or PBMCs supplied cDNA or gDNA.

The CDR3 length is 15 residues. Germline CDR1 reads MDHEN; CDR2 reads SYDVKM. The V end was cut by 5 bases, the J end by 5 bases, with 13 bases between. In the authors' workflow: Cell counts per sample came from amplifying reference gene primers. Measured with immunoSEQ multiplex PCR; TCRdb has only the in-frame clones, and not every one. Clone size and the V and J calls come from that table; the DNA yielded D and trimming. The table shows some 260,000 clones, with roughly 82% occurring only once. The chain recombines TRBV28 with TRBJ1-6; D possibly corresponds to TRBD1 (6 bases). This receptor was identified in a woman aged 80 or older with active or convalescent COVID-19. The specimen sequenced was peripheral blood. The CDR3 loop is CASSPTGPNNSPLHF. In DNA form, the CDR3 reads TGTGCCAGCAGTCCAACAGGGCCTAATAATTCACCCCTCCACTTT.